This entry describes one T cell receptor beta chain. This receptor's antigen is unknown. One base away there is no much larger clone; base qualities are not given. This entry comes from a study of T cell responses to AZD1222 COVID-19 vaccine (dated by TCRdb to the early 2020s). For context, the study as a whole: TCR sequencing covered fewer than 250 trial participants: 200 to 210 given two doses of AZD1222 and approximately 26 given two doses of MenACWY control vaccine. Trial participants were enrolled by age into 18-55, 56-69 and 70-plus year subgroups, with approximately 150, 30 and 60 TCR-sequenced participants respectively.

The sample's time point label is to be understood as: about 28 days (+/-7) after the second vaccine dose. AZD1222 recipients given second doses at about 4 weeks or at about 12 weeks were pooled, since spike-specific TCR depth and breadth were not found to differ between the two schedules. The vaccinee samples were drawn from two UK trials, COV001 and COV002, one of which was a single-blind randomized controlled phase 2/3 trial testing AZD1222 (ChAdOx1 nCoV-19) in healthy adults. Trial participant PBMC samples were collected at day 0 and day 28 after the second dose for TCRbeta chain sequencing. The CDR3 regions of human TCRbeta chains were subjected to immunosequencing. From the authors' description of their analysis: Repertoire TCRs were matched against a reference library of SARS-CoV-2-specific TCRs generated with the MIRA antigen-specificity platform. Breadth was defined as the fraction of unique TCRs that were SARS-CoV-2-associated. Depth was defined as the fraction of total T cells that were SARS-CoV-2-associated. Using the MIRA data, each spike-specific TCR was assigned both to the spike region to which the TCR was reactive and to a CD4 or CD8 class. Log10-transformed breadth and depth values were compared by one-way ANOVA with Sidak's multiple comparisons tests. In TCRdb, the immuneACCESS table is reduced to in-frame sequences with V and J assigned. These tables do not hold every clone; where another copy was compared, an unresolved V gene accounts for under half, and the others remain unexplained. That table gives V, J and clone size, and the DNA gave D and trimming. Across this sample there are approximately 140,000 clones, with 75% to 95% seen only once. Clones ranked in the top ten supply approximately 3% of the sample.

What the authors observed across the whole study: Participants were mostly white British and included more females than males, and it was suggested by the authors that clonal diversity may have been underestimated. Epitopes outside the regions mutated in the B.1.351 and B.1.1.7 variants were reportedly recognized by nearly half of the unique spike-specific TCRs. Conclusions about previously exposed vaccinees are limited because only six or seven AZD1222 recipients were SARS-CoV-2 seropositive at baseline. CD4 TCRs associated with the vaccine covered the entire spike protein, and the dominant responses were in regions 160-218 and 743-854. No day 14 peak-response samples were available, so repertoires were characterized only after the peak T cell response. A significant rise in spike-specific TCR breadth and depth was observed after two AZD1222 doses relative to day 0 and relative to MenACWY recipients. The 56-69-year group was small, and its depth increase did not reach significance, likely because of low power.

Including the terminal cysteine and phenylalanine, the CDR3 comprises 19 residues. Left in the record is the CDR3 DNA by itself, 57 bases read in frame from the first base. CDR1 and CDR2 are read off the germline V gene as ENHRY and SYGVKD. V trim: 10 bases; J trim: 8 bases; unmatched bases: 24. This specimen consisted of peripheral blood, obtained 28 days after the second AZD1222 dose. This sequence originates from an adult who received the AZD1222 COVID-19 vaccine. This receptor chain uses TRBV10-3 and TRBJ2-3; 13 bases in between match TRBD2. The DNA reads TGTGCCACCTCGCAGGGTAGGACTAGCGGGAGCAGGCCCCACGGTACGCAGTATTTT. Translated, this gives CATSQGRTSGSRPHGTQYF.